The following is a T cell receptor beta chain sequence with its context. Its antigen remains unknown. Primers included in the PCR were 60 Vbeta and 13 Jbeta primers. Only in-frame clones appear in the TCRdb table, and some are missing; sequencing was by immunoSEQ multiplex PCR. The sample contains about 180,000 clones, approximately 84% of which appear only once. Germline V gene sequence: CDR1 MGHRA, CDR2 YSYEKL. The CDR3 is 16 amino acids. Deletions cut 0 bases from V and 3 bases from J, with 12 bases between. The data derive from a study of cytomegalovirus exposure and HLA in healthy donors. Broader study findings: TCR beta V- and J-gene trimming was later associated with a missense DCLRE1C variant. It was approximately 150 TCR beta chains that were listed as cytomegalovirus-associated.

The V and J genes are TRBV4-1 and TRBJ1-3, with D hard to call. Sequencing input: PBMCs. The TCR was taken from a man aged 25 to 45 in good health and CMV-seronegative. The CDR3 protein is CASSQDPPGFGNTIYF. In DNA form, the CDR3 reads TGCGCCAGCAGCCAAGATCCCCCGGGATTTGGAAACACCATATATTTT.